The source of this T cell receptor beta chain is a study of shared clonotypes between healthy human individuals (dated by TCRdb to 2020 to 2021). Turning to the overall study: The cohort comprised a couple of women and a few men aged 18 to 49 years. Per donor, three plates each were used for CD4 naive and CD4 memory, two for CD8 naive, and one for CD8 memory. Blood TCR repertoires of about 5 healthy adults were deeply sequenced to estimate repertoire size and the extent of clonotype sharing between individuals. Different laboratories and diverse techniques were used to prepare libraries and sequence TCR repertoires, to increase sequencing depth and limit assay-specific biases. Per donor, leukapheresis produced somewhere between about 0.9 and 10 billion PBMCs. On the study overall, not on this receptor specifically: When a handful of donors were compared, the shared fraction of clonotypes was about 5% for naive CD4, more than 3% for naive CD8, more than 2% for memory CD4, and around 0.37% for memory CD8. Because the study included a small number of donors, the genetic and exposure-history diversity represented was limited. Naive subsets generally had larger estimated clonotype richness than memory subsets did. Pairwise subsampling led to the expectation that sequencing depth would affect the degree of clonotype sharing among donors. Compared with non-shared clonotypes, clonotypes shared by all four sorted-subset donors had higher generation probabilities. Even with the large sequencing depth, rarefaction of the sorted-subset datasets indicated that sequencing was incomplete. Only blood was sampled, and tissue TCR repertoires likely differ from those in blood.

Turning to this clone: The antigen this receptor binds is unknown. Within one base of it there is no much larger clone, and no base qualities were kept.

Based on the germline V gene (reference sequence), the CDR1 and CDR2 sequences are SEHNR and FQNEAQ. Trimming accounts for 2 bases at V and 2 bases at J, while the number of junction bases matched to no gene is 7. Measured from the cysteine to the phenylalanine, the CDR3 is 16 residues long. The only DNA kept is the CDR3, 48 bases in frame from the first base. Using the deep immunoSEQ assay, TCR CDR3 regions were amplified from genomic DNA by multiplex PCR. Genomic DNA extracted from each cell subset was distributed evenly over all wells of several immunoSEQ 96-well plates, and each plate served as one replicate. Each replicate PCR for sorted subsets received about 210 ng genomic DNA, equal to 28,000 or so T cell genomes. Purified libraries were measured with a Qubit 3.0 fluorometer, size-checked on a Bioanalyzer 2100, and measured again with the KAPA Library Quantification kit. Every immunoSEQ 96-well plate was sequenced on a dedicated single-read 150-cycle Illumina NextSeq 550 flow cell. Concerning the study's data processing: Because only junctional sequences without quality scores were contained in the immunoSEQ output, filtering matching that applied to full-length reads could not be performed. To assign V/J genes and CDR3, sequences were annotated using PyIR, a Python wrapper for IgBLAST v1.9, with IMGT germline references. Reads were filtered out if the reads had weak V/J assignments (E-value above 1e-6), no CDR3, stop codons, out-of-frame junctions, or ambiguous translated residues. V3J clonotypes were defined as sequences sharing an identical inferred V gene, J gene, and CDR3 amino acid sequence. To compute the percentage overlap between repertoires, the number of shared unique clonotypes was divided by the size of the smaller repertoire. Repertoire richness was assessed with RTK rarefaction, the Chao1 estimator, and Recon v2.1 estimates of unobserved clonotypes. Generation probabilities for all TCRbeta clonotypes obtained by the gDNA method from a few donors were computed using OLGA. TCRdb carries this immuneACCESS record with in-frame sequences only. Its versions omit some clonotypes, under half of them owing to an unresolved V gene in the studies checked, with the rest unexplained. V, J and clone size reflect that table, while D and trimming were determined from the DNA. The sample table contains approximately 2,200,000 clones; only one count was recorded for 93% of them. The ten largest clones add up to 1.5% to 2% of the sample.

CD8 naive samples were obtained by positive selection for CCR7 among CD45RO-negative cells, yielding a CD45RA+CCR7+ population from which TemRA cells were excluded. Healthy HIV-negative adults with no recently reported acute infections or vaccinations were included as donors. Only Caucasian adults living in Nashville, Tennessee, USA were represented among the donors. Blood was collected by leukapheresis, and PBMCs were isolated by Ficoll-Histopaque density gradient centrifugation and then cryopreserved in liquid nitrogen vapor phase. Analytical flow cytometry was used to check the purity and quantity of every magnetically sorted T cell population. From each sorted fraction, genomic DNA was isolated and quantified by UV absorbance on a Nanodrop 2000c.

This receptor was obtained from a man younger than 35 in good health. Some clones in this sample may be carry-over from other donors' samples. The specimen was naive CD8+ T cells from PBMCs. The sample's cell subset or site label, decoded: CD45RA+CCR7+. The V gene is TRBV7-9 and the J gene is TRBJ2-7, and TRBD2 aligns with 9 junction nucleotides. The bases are TGTGCCAGCAGCTTAACGGCGGGAGGGCGGGCCTACGAGCAGTACTTC. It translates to CASSLTAGGRAYEQYF.